The 10 T cell receptor beta chains given below trace back to one sample, sequenced in a study of blood T cells in healthy people across ages. It was with a sample-barcoded 5' primer and a J-beta primer mix that a second PCR of roughly 7 to 12 cycles was run. TCRdb called the 5' RACE reads again in MiXCR, with one record for every CDR3 protein. The profile shows about 1.6 million distinct CDR3 sequences, 30% to 35% of them singletons. Source material: blood. Receptor source: a woman younger than 45 in good health.

This clonotype showed up many times. The CDR3 loop reads CAWSVLGYEQYF. DNA of the CDR3: TGTGCCTGGAGTGTTCTGGGCTACGAGCAGTACTTC. The chain is built from TRBV30 and TRBJ2-7; unclear D gene. The CDR3 extends over 12 amino acids. CDR1 is GTSNPN, CDR2 SVGIG, per germline (reference sequence). Trimming took 0 bases from V and 3 from J, leaving 6 bases between them. The whole variable domain, remainder taken from reference TRBV30 and TRBJ2-7, is SQTIHQWPATLVQPVGSPLSLECTVEGTSNPNLYWYRQAAGRGLQLLFYSVGIGQISSEVPQNLSASRPQDRQFILSSKKLLLSDSGFYLCAWSVLGYEQYFGPGTRLTVT.

The gene calls are TRBV9 and TRBJ1-2; D uncertain. Germline V CDR1 and CDR2: SGDLS, YYNGEE. Trimming removed 2 bases from V and 3 bases from J, with 8 bases in between. There are 13 residues in the CDR3. CDR3 sequence reads: CASSVGRDYGYTF. The CDR3 region has the DNA TGTGCCAGCAGCGTTGGGAGGGACTATGGCTACACCTTC.

This clonotype appeared a few times. V gene TRBV20-1 combines with J gene TRBJ2-7; D unclear. V lost 3 bases and J 0 bases, leaving 12 bases between the germline ends. CDR1 DFQATT and CDR2 SNEGSKA come from the germline V gene (reference sequence). The CDR3 spans 14 residues. CDR3 DNA sequence: TGCAGTGCTAGTTCCAGCGTTATCTCCTACGAGCAGTACTTC. This translates into CSASSSVISYEQYF.

The chain carries TRBV12-3 or TRBV12-4 and TRBJ2-5; either TRBD1 or TRBD2 may fit D (5 bases each). The end of the DNA aligns better with TRBJ2-7, so the J call may be wrong. The CDR3 consists of 14 residues. For the CDR3, the DNA is TGTGCCAGTTCCACCGGGACGGTCCTCGGCGAGCAGTACTTC. It is translated as CASSTGTVLGEQYF.

The rearrangement links TRBV7-9 to TRBJ2-7; D is perhaps TRBD2 (5 bases). V was trimmed by 4 bases and J by 5 bases, leaving 15 bases between them. Germline-derived CDR1 and CDR2 are SEHNR and FQNEAQ (reference sequence). This CDR3 has 14 residues. The CDR3 coding sequence is TGTGCCAGCAGCTCCCTAACAGAGGGCGACGAGCAGTACTTC. Residues: CASSSLTEGDEQYF.

V gene TRBV30 combines with J gene TRBJ2-1, with D perhaps TRBD1 (8 bases). V lost 3 bases, J lost 8 bases, and 11 bases lay in between. In germline, CDR1 is GTSNPN, CDR2 SVGIG (reference sequence). CDR3 size: 12 residues. The CDR3 region is CAWRTGGDEQFF. The CDR3 nucleotides read TGTGCCTGGAGAACAGGGGGGGATGAGCAGTTCTTC.

The rearrangement links TRBV3-1 to TRBJ2-5; D remains unclear. V dropped 2 bases and J dropped 4 bases, with 17 bases sitting between them. Germline V lookup: CDR1 LGHDT, CDR2 YNNKEL (reference sequence). The CDR3 sequence is 16 residues long. CDR3 DNA: TGTGCCAGCAGCCAACCCAGTTATCTAGTTTCAGAGACCCAGTACTTC. Translating it yields CASSQPSYLVSETQYF.

The sample holds many counts of this clonotype. V is TRBV12-3 or TRBV12-4 and J is TRBJ2-1; 8 bases fit TRBD2. Trimming took 6 bases from V and 7 from J; bases not matched to a gene: 8. The CDR3 runs 14 residues. This CDR3 is CASSATGGWNEQFF. As DNA, the CDR3 is TGTGCCAGCAGCGCGACGGGAGGGTGGAATGAGCAGTTCTTC.

The chain recombines TRBV20-1 with TRBJ1-4, with 7 positions matching TRBD1. Per germline, CDR1 DFQATT and CDR2 SNEGSKA (reference sequence). After removal of 3 bases from V and 5 bases from J, the junction contained 3 bases not matched to a gene. This CDR3 contains 13 residues. For the CDR3, the DNA is TGCAGTGCTAGCGGGACAGCGAATGAAAAACTGTTTTTT. This sequence encodes CSASGTANEKLFF.

Concerning this clonotype: The germline gene is not matched at one end of the junction; a read error may be the cause. The chain combines TRBV5-4 with TRBJ1-1; the D gene is possibly TRBD1 (5 bases). CDR3 length equals 16 residues. Per germline, CDR1 SGHNT and CDR2 YYREEE (reference sequence). Here the CDR3 DNA reads TGTGCCAGCAGTTTGGGGGACCGGACCCTGCGCACTGAGGCTTTCTTT. It codes for CASSLGDRTLRTEAFF.